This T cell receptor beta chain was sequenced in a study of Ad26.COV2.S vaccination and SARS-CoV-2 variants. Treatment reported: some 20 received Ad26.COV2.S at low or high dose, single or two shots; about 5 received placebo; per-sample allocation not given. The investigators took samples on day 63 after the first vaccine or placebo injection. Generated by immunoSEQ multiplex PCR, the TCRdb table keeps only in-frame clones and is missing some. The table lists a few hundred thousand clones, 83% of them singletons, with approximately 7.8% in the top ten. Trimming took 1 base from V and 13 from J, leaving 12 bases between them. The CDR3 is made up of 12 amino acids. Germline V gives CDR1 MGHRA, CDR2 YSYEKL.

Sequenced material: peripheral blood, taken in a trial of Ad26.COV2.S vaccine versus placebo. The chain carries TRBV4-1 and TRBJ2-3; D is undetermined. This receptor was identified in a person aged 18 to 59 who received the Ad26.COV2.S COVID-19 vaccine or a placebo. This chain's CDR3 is CASSQVGPAEYF. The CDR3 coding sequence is TGCGCCAGCAGCCAAGTGGGTCCGGCGGAGTATTTT.